Described below is a single TCR beta chain sequence and its context. Its antigen remains unknown. Splitting the CD4+ cells yielded a CD45RA+ naive subset and a CD45RA-negative memory subset. This specimen belongs to a study of shared clonotypes between healthy human individuals. Broader study findings: The study sampled only blood, and tissue repertoires likely differ. The study found roughly 5% of naive CD4 clonotypes shared across a handful of donors.

Repertoires were generated with immunoSEQ multiplex PCR, while TCRdb's copy carries only in-frame clones and drops some. The sample carries approximately 1.4 million clones, 95% to 99% recorded once. The clonotype comes from a man aged 25 to 45 in good health. The sample taken for sequencing was naive CD4+ T cells sorted from blood. The subset denotes: CD45RA+ positively selected.

CDR3 nucleotides: TGCGCCAGCAGCTCGGGAAGACAGGGGGATGGGACCCAGTACTTC. Its translation is CASSSGRQGDGTQYF. This chain joins TRBV5-1 and TRBJ2-5; 9 nucleotides line up with TRBD1. The CDR3 totals 15 residues. The ends lost 3 bases at V and 7 bases at J; junction bases unmatched: 10. CDR1 is SGHRS, CDR2 YFSETQ, per germline.